One TCR beta chain is described in this entry. After extraction with the RNeasy kit, roughly 0.5 to 1 ug of the RNA was reverse transcribed using random hexamers. TCRdb independently ran MiXCR on the immunoSEQ multiplex PCR reads; one entry per CDR3 protein. There are hundreds of thousands of distinct CDR3 sequences in the sample; 70% to 90% occur only once, and 0.11% lies in the top ten. Germline V gene sequence: CDR1 SGHTA, CDR2 FQGNSA. The V gene lost 2 bases and the J gene lost 2 bases, with 16 bases spanning the gap. The CDR3 extends over 16 amino acids. These data belong to a study of CD8 T cells in Susac syndrome.

This chain links TRBV7-2 with TRBJ2-7; D tentatively reads TRBD1 or TRBD2 (5 bases each). The clonotype originates from a human donor with multiple sclerosis. The sequenced sample consisted of CD8+ T cells from PBMCs. CDR3 DNA: TGTGCCAGCAGCTTACTGGCTGGGGGAATGGCCTACGAGCAGTACTTC. Amino acid sequence: CASSLLAGGMAYEQYF.